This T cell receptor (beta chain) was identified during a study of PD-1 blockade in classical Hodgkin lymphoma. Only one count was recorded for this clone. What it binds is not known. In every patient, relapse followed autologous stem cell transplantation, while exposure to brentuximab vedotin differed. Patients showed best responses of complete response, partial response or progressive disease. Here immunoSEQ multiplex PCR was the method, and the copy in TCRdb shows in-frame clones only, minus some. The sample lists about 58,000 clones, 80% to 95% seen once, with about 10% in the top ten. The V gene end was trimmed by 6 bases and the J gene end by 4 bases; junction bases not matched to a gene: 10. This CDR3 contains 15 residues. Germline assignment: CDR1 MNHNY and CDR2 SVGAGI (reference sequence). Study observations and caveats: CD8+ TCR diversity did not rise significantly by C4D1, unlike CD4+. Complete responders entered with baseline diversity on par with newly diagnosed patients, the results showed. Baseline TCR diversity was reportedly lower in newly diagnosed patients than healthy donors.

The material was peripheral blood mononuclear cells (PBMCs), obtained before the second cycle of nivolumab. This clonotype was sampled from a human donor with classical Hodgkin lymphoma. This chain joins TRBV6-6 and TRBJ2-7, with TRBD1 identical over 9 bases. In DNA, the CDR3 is TGTGCCAGCAGCAACATCCGGGACAGGGCTTACGAGCAGTACTTC. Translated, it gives CASSNIRDRAYEQYF.